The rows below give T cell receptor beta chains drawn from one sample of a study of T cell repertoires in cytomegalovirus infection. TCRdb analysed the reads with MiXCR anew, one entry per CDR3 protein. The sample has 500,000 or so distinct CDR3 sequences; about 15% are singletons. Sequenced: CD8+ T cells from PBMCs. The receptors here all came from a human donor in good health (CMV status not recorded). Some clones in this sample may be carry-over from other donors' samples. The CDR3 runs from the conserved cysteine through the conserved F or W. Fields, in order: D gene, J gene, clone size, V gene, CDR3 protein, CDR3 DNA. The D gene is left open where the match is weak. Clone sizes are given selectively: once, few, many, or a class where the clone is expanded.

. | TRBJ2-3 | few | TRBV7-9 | CASRPGESDTQYF | TGTGCCAGCAGGCCTGGCGAGTCAGATACGCAGTATTTT
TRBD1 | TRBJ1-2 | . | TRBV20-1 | CSARDLQGYGYTF | TGCAGTGCTAGAGATCTACAGGGGTATGGCTACACCTTC
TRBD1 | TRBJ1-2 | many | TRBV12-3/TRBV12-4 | CASTSSGGLGYTF | TGTGCCAGCACCTCCTCAGGGGGGCTTGGCTACACCTTC
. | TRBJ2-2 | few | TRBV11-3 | CASSSLPGRRNTGELFF | TGTGCCAGCAGCTCCCTCCCTGGCAGGAGGAACACCGGGGAGCTGTTTTTT
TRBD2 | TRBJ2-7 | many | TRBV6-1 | CASRNAQGMTSGGSFYEQYF | TGTGCCAGCAGAAATGCACAGGGGATGACTAGCGGGGGAAGTTTTTACGAGCAGTACTTC
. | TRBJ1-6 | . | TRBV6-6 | CASAPQGSQRHF | TGTGCCAGCGCCCCCCAGGGCAGTCAACGCCACTTT
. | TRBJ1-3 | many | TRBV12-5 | CASGLAVDTIYF | TGTGCTAGTGGTTTGGCGGTAGACACCATATATTTT
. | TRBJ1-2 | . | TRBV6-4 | CASSDSIGGEWDGYTF | TGTGCCAGCAGTGACTCGATTGGAGGAGAATGGGATGGCTACACCTTC
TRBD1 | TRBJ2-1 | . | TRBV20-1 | CSARDLETGAYNEQFF | TGCAGTGCTAGAGATCTGGAGACAGGGGCCTACAATGAGCAGTTCTTC
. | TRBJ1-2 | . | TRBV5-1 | CASSPEGQALNYGYTF | TGCGCCAGCAGCCCCGAGGGGCAGGCTCTTAACTATGGCTACACCTTC
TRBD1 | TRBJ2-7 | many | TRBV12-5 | CASGFTQGAQGSYEQYF | TGTGCTAGTGGTTTTACACAGGGGGCGCAGGGATCCTACGAGCAGTACTTC
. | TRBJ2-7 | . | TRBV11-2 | CDSSSPPGHAFYEQYF | TGTGACAGCAGCTCGCCCCCGGGCCACGCCTTCTACGAGCAGTACTTC
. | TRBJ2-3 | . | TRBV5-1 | CASSFGDLADTQYF | TGCGCCAGCAGCTTTGGCGACCTTGCAGATACGCAGTATTTT
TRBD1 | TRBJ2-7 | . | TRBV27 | CASSPSAGGKTYEQYF | TGTGCCAGCAGTCCGTCCGCAGGGGGTAAAACCTACGAGCAGTACTTC
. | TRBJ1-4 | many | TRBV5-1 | CASSLDEKLFF | TGTGCCAGCAGCTTAGATGAAAAACTGTTTTTT
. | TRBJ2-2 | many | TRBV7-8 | CASSLRGVLANTGELFF | TGTGCCAGCAGCTTACGGGGCGTCCTCGCGAACACCGGGGAGCTGTTTTTT
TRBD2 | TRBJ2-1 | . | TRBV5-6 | CASSSGLTDYNEQFF | TGTGCCAGCAGCTCGGGACTAACCGACTACAATGAGCAGTTCTTC
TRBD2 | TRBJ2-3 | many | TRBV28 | CASSGSGETDTQYF | TGTGCCAGCAGCGGTAGCGGGGAGACAGATACGCAGTATTTT
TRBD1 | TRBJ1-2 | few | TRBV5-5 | CASSSGTGGADGYTF | TGTGCCAGCAGCTCAGGGACAGGGGGCGCGGATGGCTACACCTTC
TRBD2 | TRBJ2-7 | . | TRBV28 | CASSNLAGGPGEQYF | TGTGCCAGCAGTAACCTAGCGGGAGGGCCAGGCGAGCAGTACTTC
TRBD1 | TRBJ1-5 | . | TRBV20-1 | CSDRGGQPQHF | TGCAGTGACAGGGGCGGACAGCCCCAGCATTTT
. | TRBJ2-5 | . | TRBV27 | CASSFDSMEETQYF | TGTGCCAGCAGTTTTGATTCAATGGAAGAGACCCAGTACTTC
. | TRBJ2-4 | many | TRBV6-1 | CASREGLKNIQYF | TGTGCCAGCAGAGAGGGACTTAAAAACATTCAGTACTTC
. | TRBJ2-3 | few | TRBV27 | CASSLSNSGSSTDTQYF | TGTGCCAGCAGTTTATCGAACAGCGGTTCTAGCACAGATACGCAGTATTTT
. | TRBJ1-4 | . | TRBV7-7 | CASSPGQLTNEKLFF | TGTGCTAGCAGCCCCGGACAGCTCACTAATGAAAAACTGTTTTTT
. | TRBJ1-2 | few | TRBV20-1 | CSARDWEVSPGGYTF | TGCAGTGCTAGAGATTGGGAGGTGTCCCCAGGGGGCTACACCTTC
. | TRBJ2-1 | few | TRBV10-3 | CAISESNREVGNEQFF | TGTGCCATCAGTGAGTCGAACAGGGAAGTAGGCAATGAGCAGTTCTTC
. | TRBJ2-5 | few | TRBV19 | CASSSIPLIGAVKTQYF | TGTGCCAGTAGTTCTATCCCCCTAATAGGGGCGGTGAAGACCCAGTACTTC
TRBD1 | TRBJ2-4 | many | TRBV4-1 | CASSPRQGVAKNIQYF | TGCGCCAGCAGCCCCAGACAGGGGGTTGCCAAAAACATTCAGTACTTC
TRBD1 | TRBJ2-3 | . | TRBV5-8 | CASSWGQAFTDTQYF | TGTGCCAGCAGCTGGGGACAGGCCTTCACAGATACGCAGTATTTT
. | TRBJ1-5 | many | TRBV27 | CASSSSAGDSNQPQHF | TGTGCCAGCAGTTCCTCGGCAGGGGATAGCAATCAGCCCCAGCATTTT
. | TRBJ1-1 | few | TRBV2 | CASSEISTEAFF | TGTGCCAGCAGTGAAATCTCCACTGAAGCTTTCTTT
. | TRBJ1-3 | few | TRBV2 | CGVGNTIYF | TGTGGTGTTGGAAACACCATATATTTT
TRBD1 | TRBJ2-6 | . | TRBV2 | CASSGFGTGGEGANVLTF | TGTGCCAGCAGTGGGTTTGGGACAGGGGGAGAAGGGGCCAACGTCCTGACTTTC
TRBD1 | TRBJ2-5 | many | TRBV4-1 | CASSHPGTEGKTQYF | TGCGCCAGCAGCCACCCCGGGACAGAGGGAAAGACCCAGTACTTC
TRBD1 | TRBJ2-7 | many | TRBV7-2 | CASSQSGTGYEQYF | TGTGCCAGCAGCCAATCCGGGACAGGGTACGAGCAGTACTTC
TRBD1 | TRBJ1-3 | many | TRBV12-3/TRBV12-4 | CASSRGTGAGNTIYF | TGTGCCAGCAGCCGGGGGACAGGGGCTGGAAACACCATATATTTT
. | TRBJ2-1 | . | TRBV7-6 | CASRSLLNEQFF | TGTGCCAGCAGATCCCTACTCAATGAGCAGTTCTTC
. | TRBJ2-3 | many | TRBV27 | CASSYESGTDTQYF | TGTGCCAGCAGTTATGAGAGTGGCACAGATACGCAGTATTTT
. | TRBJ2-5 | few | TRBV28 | CAITNRRISETQYF | TGTGCCATCACGAATCGGAGAATCTCAGAGACCCAGTACTTC
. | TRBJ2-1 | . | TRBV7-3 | CASSLGDNPYNEQFF | TGTGCCAGCAGCTTAGGGGACAACCCCTACAATGAGCAGTTCTTC